Listed below are T cell receptor beta chains from one sample, sequenced in a study of cytomegalovirus exposure and HLA in healthy donors. This table comes from immunoSEQ multiplex PCR, and its TCRdb copy is limited to in-frame clones, with some not included. Of 150,000 to 250,000 clones detected, 82% appear once; the ten largest clones hold 0.098%. The sequenced sample was PBMCs. The receptors here all came from a boy aged 2 to 10 in good health and CMV-seronegative. CDR3s leave out the opening cysteine and the closing phenylalanine or tryptophan. Expanded clones get a size class; other rows say once, few or many, or leave the size out.

V gene: TRBV7-2; clone size: -; J gene: TRBJ2-3; CDR3 protein: ASSLSGEWELGY
V gene: TRBV2; clone size: -; J gene: TRBJ2-1; CDR3 protein: ASSYRPNPGNEQF
V gene: TRBV30; clone size: -; J gene: TRBJ2-3; CDR3 protein: AWNVGLFSTDTQY
V gene: TRBV7-9; clone size: -; J gene: TRBJ1-2; CDR3 protein: ASSSSGVHGYT
V gene: TRBV11-3; clone size: -; J gene: TRBJ1-1; CDR3 protein: ASSLDRGTEAF
V gene: TRBV4-1; clone size: once; J gene: TRBJ1-1; CDR3 protein: ASSQGGQGAGNTEAF
V gene: TRBV7-9; clone size: -; J gene: TRBJ1-6; CDR3 protein: SSSFPPRQGVSNSPLH
V gene: TRBV27; clone size: -; J gene: TRBJ2-5; CDR3 protein: ASSLLGDSQETQY
V gene: TRBV7-2; clone size: -; J gene: TRBJ1-2; CDR3 protein: ASSLVTGGYEGYT
V gene: TRBV7-7; clone size: -; J gene: TRBJ2-2; CDR3 protein: ASSLDSGGANTGELF
V gene: TRBV6-5; clone size: -; J gene: TRBJ1-2; CDR3 protein: ARERTGVYGYT
V gene: TRBV4-1; clone size: once; J gene: TRBJ2-2; CDR3 protein: ASSQVFSGSTGELF
V gene: TRBV18; clone size: once; J gene: TRBJ1-2; CDR3 protein: ASSPPWAGAQDYGYT
V gene: TRBV18; clone size: once; J gene: TRBJ1-2; CDR3 protein: ASSPDTNYGYT
V gene: TRBV5-6; clone size: -; J gene: TRBJ2-7; CDR3 protein: ASSRDGRDYEQY
V gene: TRBV7-2; clone size: -; J gene: TRBJ1-4; CDR3 protein: ASSFQGLNEKLF
V gene: TRBV7-9; clone size: -; J gene: TRBJ1-2; CDR3 protein: ASSLRGDRAGYT
V gene: TRBV2; clone size: -; J gene: TRBJ2-2; CDR3 protein: ASTRDWNTGELF
V gene: TRBV19; clone size: few; J gene: TRBJ1-5; CDR3 protein: ASSIERGSNQPQH
V gene: TRBV6-5; clone size: few; J gene: TRBJ1-2; CDR3 protein: ASSLEPGGWYGYT
V gene: TRBV5-1; clone size: -; J gene: TRBJ1-4; CDR3 protein: ASSLSTTNEKLF
V gene: TRBV10-3; clone size: -; J gene: TRBJ2-6; CDR3 protein: AISEWRAGANVLT
V gene: TRBV6-5; clone size: -; J gene: TRBJ1-2; CDR3 protein: ASSYSTGRGYT
V gene: TRBV18; clone size: few; J gene: TRBJ2-5; CDR3 protein: ASSPRDTRKTQY
V gene: TRBV4-2; clone size: -; J gene: TRBJ2-7; CDR3 protein: ASSLRGGRGGDYEQY
V gene: TRBV9; clone size: -; J gene: -; CDR3 protein: ASSVGQTPSYEQY
V gene: TRBV2; clone size: -; J gene: TRBJ1-2; CDR3 protein: ASRNRGDGYT
V gene: TRBV7-9; clone size: -; J gene: TRBJ1-4; CDR3 protein: ASSYPQGQANEKLF
V gene: TRBV5-1; clone size: once; J gene: TRBJ1-6; CDR3 protein: ASTLPLQGSPLH
V gene: TRBV5-6; clone size: -; J gene: TRBJ1-6; CDR3 protein: ASSSGTVDSPLH
V gene: TRBV15; clone size: -; J gene: TRBJ2-2; CDR3 protein: ATSSHLTGGPGELF
V gene: TRBV6-1; clone size: few; J gene: TRBJ2-7; CDR3 protein: ASSSQGLGSYEQY